This paragraph covers one T cell receptor beta chain sequence. Its specificity is not known. Read data end 3 residues before the CDR3 end; the end is taken from the germline J gene. Generated by immunoSEQ multiplex PCR, the TCRdb table keeps only in-frame clones and is missing some. In total, the table holds tens of thousands of clones. The data derive from a study of T cells in women clearing cervical HPV infection. Findings and caveats of the study: Cases carried less TRBV6-7 than controls: about 0.1% versus 0.15%.

V shed 5 bases and J 7 bases; nucleotides not matched to a gene: 13. CDR3 size: 15 residues. The germline gives CDR1 SGHTA, CDR2 FQGNSA. The TCR sequence derives from a woman aged 18 to 75 with a cervical HPV16 infection that either progressed to CIN3+ or cleared (not recorded which). The chain carries TRBV7-2 and TRBJ1-2; 7 nucleotides match TRBD1. What was sequenced was blood buffy coat. This CDR3 is CASSLYLGGVGGYTF. CDR3 DNA (partial): TGTGCCAGCAGCCTTTACTTAGGGGGCGTAGGTGGC. The whole variable domain, filled in from reference TRBV7-2 and TRBJ1-2, reads GAGVSQSPSNKVTEKGKDVELRCDPISGHTALYWYRQSLGQGLEFLIYFQGNSAPDKSGLPSDRFSAERTGGSVSTLTIQRTQQEDSAVYLCASSLYLGGVGGYTFGSGTRLTVV.